The rows below give T cell receptor beta chains drawn from one sample of a study of blood T cell repertoires in COVID-19. This table comes from immunoSEQ multiplex PCR, and its TCRdb copy is limited to in-frame clones, with some not included. The sample has about 49,000 clones; around 85% are singletons. Sequenced: peripheral blood. These receptors all stem from a human donor in a cohort sampled during active COVID-19. Both conserved end residues are part of each CDR3. The D gene is left open where the match is weak. Expanded clones are given a class, and other clones once, few, many or no size at all.

D	V	J	size	DNA	CDR3
TRBD2	TRBV7-3	TRBJ2-3	-	TGTGCCAGCAGCCCCAGGACTAGCGGGGGTGCAGATACGCAGTATTTT	CASSPRTSGGADTQYF
TRBD2	TRBV9	TRBJ2-5	once	TGTGCCAGCAGCCCAAGGGACTACCCACGGGAGACCCAGTACTTC	CASSPRDYPRETQYF
TRBD1	TRBV27	TRBJ1-2	-	TGTGCCAGCAGTGAAGAGACAGGGGGCGCGTCGGTTCTCGACTATGGCTACACCTTC	CASSEETGGASVLDYGYTF
TRBD1	TRBV7-2	TRBJ1-2	-	TGTGCCAGCAGCTTAGCAAGGGGGCTCAACTATGGCTACACCTTC	CASSLARGLNYGYTF
-	TRBV6-5	TRBJ2-1	-	TGTGCCAGCAGTTACTCGAACCCGGGGGTACATGAGCAGTTCTTC	CASSYSNPGVHEQFF
-	TRBV18	TRBJ2-5	-	TGTGCCAGCTCACTTCTCGACAGTCCCCAAGAGACCCAGTACTTC	CASSLLDSPQETQYF
TRBD1	TRBV6-5	TRBJ1-6	-	TGTGCCAGCAGTTTACAGGGGGGCCTTTATAATTCACCCCTCCACTTT	CASSLQGGLYNSPLHF
-	TRBV20-1	TRBJ2-3	-	TGCAGTGCTATTAGAGCAGATACGCAGTATTTT	CSAIRADTQYF
-	TRBV6-4	TRBJ1-1	-	TGTGCCAGCAGCGCCGGACAGAACACTGAAGCTTTCTTT	CASSAGQNTEAFF
TRBD2	TRBV29-1	TRBJ2-1	-	TGCAGCGTTGTGGGGCGGCTAGCGGGAAAACAGTTCTTC	CSVVGRLAGKQFF
-	TRBV5-1	TRBJ2-5	-	TGCGCCAGCAGCTTGGAGGGGGAGACCCAGTACTTC	CASSLEGETQYF
-	TRBV6-5	TRBJ2-3	-	TGTGCCAGCAGTCGTAGTGACACTTCGCCGCAGTATTTT	CASSRSDTSPQYF
TRBD2	TRBV5-4	TRBJ2-1	-	TGTGCCAGCAGCTTGGGAGGCCGGACTAGCGGTAATGAGCAGTTCTTC	CASSLGGRTSGNEQFF
-	TRBV27	TRBJ2-1	-	TGTGCCAGCAATCCCGGGTACAATGAGCAGTTCTTC	CASNPGYNEQFF
-	TRBV6-5	TRBJ1-5	-	TGTGCCAGCACTCTCAGGTATCAGCCCCAGCATTTT	CASTLRYQPQHF
-	TRBV20-1	TRBJ2-3	-	TGCAGTGCCCTCCGCACAGATACGCAGTATTTT	CSALRTDTQYF
-	TRBV3-1/TRBV3-2	TRBJ1-3	-	TGTGCCAGCAGCCAAGAGGGGGGGGGCTACGGAAACACCATATATTTT	CASSQEGGGYGNTIYF
TRBD1	TRBV6-5	TRBJ1-4	-	TGTGCCAGCAGTTATCTGGGACAGGGTAATGAAAAACTGTTTTTT	CASSYLGQGNEKLFF
TRBD1	TRBV30	TRBJ1-1	-	TGTGCCCGGAGTGTAGTATATTGGACAGGTGAGACTTTCTTT	CARSVVYWTGETFF
-	TRBV3-1/TRBV3-2	TRBJ2-6	-	TGTGCCAGCAGCTATGACACATCTGGGGCCAACGTCCTGACTTTC	CASSYDTSGANVLTF
TRBD1	TRBV30	TRBJ1-1	-	TGTGCCTGGAGTGTAGACAGGGGGCCCACTGAAGCTTTCTTT	CAWSVDRGPTEAFF
TRBD2	TRBV9	TRBJ2-3	-	TGTGCCAGCAGCGCCGACCACCGGACTAGCGGGAGTGCAGATACGCAGTATTTT	CASSADHRTSGSADTQYF
-	TRBV14	TRBJ1-1	-	TGTGCCAGCAGTCGGGGTTTCACTGAAGCTTTCTTT	CASSRGFTEAFF
TRBD2	TRBV28	TRBJ2-3	-	TGTGCCAGCAGTGGGTCGAGCGGGGTGGGTACAGATACGCAGTATTTT	CASSGSSGVGTDTQYF
-	TRBV20-1	TRBJ2-3	few	TGCAGTGCTAGTACTCAGGGAAGGGGTCCGGATACGCAGTATTTT	CSASTQGRGPDTQYF
-	TRBV14	TRBJ2-3	-	TGTGCCAGCAGCCCGCCCCCCAGCGCGAGCACAGATACGCAGTATTTT	CASSPPPSASTDTQYF
TRBD2	TRBV5-1	TRBJ2-5	-	TGCGCCAGCAGCAGAGGACGCAGCGGGAGGGCTTTAGAGACCCAGTACTTC	CASSRGRSGRALETQYF
-	TRBV19	TRBJ1-1	-	TGTGCCAGTAGTCCACGGTTGGAGAGCACTGAAGCTTTCTTT	CASSPRLESTEAFF
-	TRBV18	TRBJ2-1	once	TGTGCCAGCTCACCCCCAGAGCGACAGAACAATGAGCAGTTCTTC	CASSPPERQNNEQFF
-	TRBV5-1	TRBJ1-1	many	TGCGCCAGCAGCTTGGATGGCTCGGAGGACACTGAAGCTTTCTTT	CASSLDGSEDTEAFF
TRBD1	TRBV11-2	TRBJ1-1	-	TGTGCCAGCAGCTTTCCGGGACAGGGGTTGAACACTGAAGCTTTCTTT	CASSFPGQGLNTEAFF
TRBD1	TRBV7-8	TRBJ1-2	-	TGTGCCAGCAGCTTAGAGGAGGGGGCTATTCTCATCCATGGCTACACCTTC	CASSLEEGAILIHGYTF
TRBD1	TRBV28	TRBJ1-5	-	TGTGCCAGCAGACCCGGACAGGGAAGTCAGCCCCAGCATTTT	CASRPGQGSQPQHF
-	TRBV7-6	TRBJ1-5	-	TGTGCCAGCAGCCTACAGGAGGGAAGCAATCAGCCCCAGCATTTT	CASSLQEGSNQPQHF
TRBD1	TRBV6-4	TRBJ2-4	once	TGTGCCAGCAACCGGACAGGGGTCAAAAACATTCAGTACTTC	CASNRTGVKNIQYF
TRBD2	TRBV7-9	TRBJ2-1	-	TGTGCCAGCAGCTTAGTTTTGGCAGCGGGGGAGTACAATGAGCAGTTCTTC	CASSLVLAAGEYNEQFF
-	TRBV11-1	TRBJ2-5	-	TGTGCCAGCAGCCGCGAGTGGGGCAAGAGGGAGACCCAGTACTTC	CASSREWGKRETQYF
-	TRBV30	TRBJ2-3	once	TGTGCCTGGAGAAGGGACAGCGGGTTTTTGGGAGATACGCAGTATTTT	CAWRRDSGFLGDTQYF
TRBD1	TRBV27	TRBJ2-4	-	TGTGCCAGCAGTGGCTATTCACAGGGGGAAAACATTCAGTACTTC	CASSGYSQGENIQYF
-	TRBV11-3	TRBJ2-1	-	TGTGCCAGCAGCTTAGGAGGAGGTGAGCAGTTCTTC	CASSLGGGEQFF
TRBD1	TRBV5-1	TRBJ1-2	-	TGCGCCAGCAGCGGACAGGGATATGGCTACACCTTC	CASSGQGYGYTF
-	TRBV7-3	TRBJ2-3	-	TGTGCCAGCAGCACCGCGGGACGGAGTTGGGATACGCAGTATTTT	CASSTAGRSWDTQYF
-	TRBV19	TRBJ2-1	-	TGTGCCAGTAGTGGGGGCTCAGGGCCCTACAATGAGCAGTTCTTC	CASSGGSGPYNEQFF
TRBD1	TRBV6-5	TRBJ1-4	-	TGTGCCAGCAGTACGGGACAGGAGAATGAAAAACTGTTTTTT	CASSTGQENEKLFF
TRBD1	TRBV10-2	TRBJ1-6	-	TGCGCCAGCAGTCAACCGGGACAGGGATTTATCGGAAATTCACCCCTCCACTTT	CASSQPGQGFIGNSPLHF
TRBD1	TRBV7-7	TRBJ1-3	-	TGTGCTAGCAGCCCAGCCCCGGGACAGGCTGTCGGTGGAAACACCATATATTTT	CASSPAPGQAVGGNTIYF
-	TRBV7-3	TRBJ2-1	-	TGTGCCAGCAGCTTATCCAGGGACTACAATGAGCAGTTCTTC	CASSLSRDYNEQFF
TRBD1	TRBV6-5	TRBJ1-5	-	TGTGCCAGCAGCCCCGACAGGGCGGGCAATCAGCCCCAGCATTTT	CASSPDRAGNQPQHF
-	TRBV6-2/TRBV6-3	TRBJ2-7	-	TGTGCCAGCAGTGCTCATGACTCGTTTAACTCCTACGAGCAGTACTTC	CASSAHDSFNSYEQYF
-	TRBV19	TRBJ2-3	-	TGTGCCAGTAGTATAGGGGGACTTCGCACAGATACGCAGTATTTT	CASSIGGLRTDTQYF
TRBD1	TRBV30	TRBJ1-6	-	TGTGCCTGGGGGGACAGGGGTGCATATTCACCCCTCCACTTT	CAWGDRGAYSPLHF
TRBD1	TRBV28	TRBJ1-2	-	TGTGCCAGCAGTTCATACACAGGGGGTTTGAACTATGGCTACACCTTC	CASSSYTGGLNYGYTF
TRBD2	TRBV5-1	TRBJ2-2	-	TGCGCCAGCAGCTTCCCGGGGGGGAACACCGGGGAGCTGTTTTTT	CASSFPGGNTGELFF
TRBD2	TRBV5-1	TRBJ2-1	-	TGCGCCACCACGCCAGTGGGTAGCGGGAGGGCCAGTGAGCAGTTCTTC	CATTPVGSGRASEQFF
-	TRBV5-4	TRBJ2-7	-	TGTGCCAGCACCGGAGCCTACGAGCAGTACTTC	CASTGAYEQYF
-	TRBV11-2	TRBJ2-7	-	TGTGCCAGCAGCTCGACAGGTCCGCCCTACGAGCAGTACTTC	CASSSTGPPYEQYF
-	TRBV6-6	TRBJ1-2	-	TGTGCCAGCAGTTCCAAAGAAATCGCGGGCTACACCTTC	CASSSKEIAGYTF
-	TRBV18	TRBJ1-5	-	TGTGCCAGCTCACCAGATACGGGAGTCCAGCCCCAGCATTTT	CASSPDTGVQPQHF